The clone carrying this TCR beta chain was seen just once. Its specificity is unknown. Germline V lookup: CDR1 KGHSH, CDR2 LQKENI. V was pared by 3 bases and J by 7 bases, with 7 bases between. CDR3 length: 11 residues. Treatment in this sample: oral pan-JAK inhibitor, 5-10 mg twice daily. The data are from a study of CD8+ T cells in alopecia areata. The study, taken as a whole, reports: Numerous clones, expanded in lesions, remained in scalp and blood during tofacitinib. Against the mouse data, patients shared TCRs less clearly, possibly for HLA reasons.

After isolation, RNA underwent reverse transcription to generate cDNA as the sequencing template. The repertoire was sequenced with immunoSEQ multiplex PCR; TCRdb's copy has only in-frame clones and lacks some. The profile shows 190,000 or so clones, 50% to 60% of them singletons. This clonotype originated in a human donor with alopecia areata. Here the sequenced sample was CD4+ T cells sorted from blood, taken at week 4, from a patient treated with tofacitinib. This chain uses TRBV18 with TRBJ2-7; D unresolved. CDR3 amino acids: CASSPGLEQYF. The DNA for the CDR3 is TGTGCCAGCTCACCGGGATTAGAGCAGTACTTC.